The T cell receptor (beta chain) under discussion was sequenced for a study of cytomegalovirus exposure and HLA in healthy donors. Germline lookup yields CDR1 SNHLY and CDR2 FYNNEI. The CDR3 has 16 residues. V lost 6 bases, J lost 6 bases, and 11 bases stayed unmatched. The PCR was carried out with 60 Vbeta primers and 13 Jbeta primers. Assay: immunoSEQ multiplex PCR; the TCRdb copy retains only in-frame clones and omits some. The sample holds approximately 100,000 clones, approximately 89% seen once. The receptor's source is a man younger than 45 in good health and CMV-seronegative. V is TRBV2 and J is TRBJ2-1, with 10 bases identical to TRBD2. Sequences were obtained from PBMCs. The chain's CDR3 is CASRKSGRAWGNEQFF. The CDR3 region has the DNA TGTGCCAGCAGGAAGAGCGGGAGGGCCTGGGGCAATGAGCAGTTCTTC. Combining the CDR3 with reference TRBV2 and TRBJ2-1 gives the whole variable domain EPEVTQTPSHQVTQMGQEVILRCVPISNHLYFYWYRQILGQKVEFLVSFYNNEISEKSEIFDDQFSVERPDGSNFTLKIRSTKLEDSAMYFCASRKSGRAWGNEQFFGPGTRLTVL.